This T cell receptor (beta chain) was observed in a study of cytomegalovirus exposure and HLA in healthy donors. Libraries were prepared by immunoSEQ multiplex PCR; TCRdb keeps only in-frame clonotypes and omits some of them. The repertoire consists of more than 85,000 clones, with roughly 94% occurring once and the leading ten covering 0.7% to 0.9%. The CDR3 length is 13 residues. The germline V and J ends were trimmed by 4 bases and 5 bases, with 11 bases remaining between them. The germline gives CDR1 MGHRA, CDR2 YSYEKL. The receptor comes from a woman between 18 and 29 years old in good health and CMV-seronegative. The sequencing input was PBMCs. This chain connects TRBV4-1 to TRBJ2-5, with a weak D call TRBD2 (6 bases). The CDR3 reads CASSPGGLETQYF. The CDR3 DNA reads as TGCGCCAGCAGCCCCGGGGGTTTGGAGACCCAGTACTTC.